The sequence of this T cell receptor (beta chain) was determined in a study of blood T cell repertoires in COVID-19. Across the study: Acute-phase and convalescent COVID-19 samples originated in the United States, Italy and Spain. Sources were T cells, B-cell-depleted T cells, or PBMCs; the material itself was cDNA or gDNA.

In the original processing: Researchers report that nucleated cell counts were estimated from reference gene primer amplification. Sequencing was performed with immunoSEQ multiplex PCR; in TCRdb, only in-frame clones are kept and a portion is missing. The V and J calls and clone size come from that table; D and trimming were worked out from the DNA. The sample yields about 270,000 clones, roughly 85% seen once. V dropped 6 bases and J dropped 2; count of bases not matched to a gene: 6. In germline, CDR1 is SNHLY, CDR2 FYNNEI. The CDR3 length is 15 residues. The chain carries TRBV2 and TRBJ2-3; TRBD2 matches at 9 bases. This clonotype was obtained from a woman in her 70s with acute or convalescent COVID-19. Input material: peripheral blood. The CDR3, as DNA: TGTGCCAGCAGGGACGGACTAGCGATCACAGATACGCAGTATTTT. Translated, it gives CASRDGLAITDTQYF.